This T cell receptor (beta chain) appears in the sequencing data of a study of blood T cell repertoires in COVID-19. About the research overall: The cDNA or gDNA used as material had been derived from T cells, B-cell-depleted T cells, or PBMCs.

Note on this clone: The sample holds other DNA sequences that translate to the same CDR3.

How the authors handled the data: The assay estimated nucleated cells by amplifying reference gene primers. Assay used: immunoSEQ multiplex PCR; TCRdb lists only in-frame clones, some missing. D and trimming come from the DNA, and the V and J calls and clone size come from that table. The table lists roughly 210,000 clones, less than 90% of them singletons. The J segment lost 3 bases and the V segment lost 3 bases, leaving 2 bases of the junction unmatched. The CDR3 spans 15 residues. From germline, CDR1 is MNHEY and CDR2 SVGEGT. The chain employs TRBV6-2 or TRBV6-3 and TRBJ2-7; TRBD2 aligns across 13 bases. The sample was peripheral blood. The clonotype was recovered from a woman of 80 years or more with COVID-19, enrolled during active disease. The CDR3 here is CASSYRLAGGYEQYF. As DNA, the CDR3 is TGTGCCAGCAGTTATCGACTAGCGGGGGGCTACGAGCAGTACTTC.